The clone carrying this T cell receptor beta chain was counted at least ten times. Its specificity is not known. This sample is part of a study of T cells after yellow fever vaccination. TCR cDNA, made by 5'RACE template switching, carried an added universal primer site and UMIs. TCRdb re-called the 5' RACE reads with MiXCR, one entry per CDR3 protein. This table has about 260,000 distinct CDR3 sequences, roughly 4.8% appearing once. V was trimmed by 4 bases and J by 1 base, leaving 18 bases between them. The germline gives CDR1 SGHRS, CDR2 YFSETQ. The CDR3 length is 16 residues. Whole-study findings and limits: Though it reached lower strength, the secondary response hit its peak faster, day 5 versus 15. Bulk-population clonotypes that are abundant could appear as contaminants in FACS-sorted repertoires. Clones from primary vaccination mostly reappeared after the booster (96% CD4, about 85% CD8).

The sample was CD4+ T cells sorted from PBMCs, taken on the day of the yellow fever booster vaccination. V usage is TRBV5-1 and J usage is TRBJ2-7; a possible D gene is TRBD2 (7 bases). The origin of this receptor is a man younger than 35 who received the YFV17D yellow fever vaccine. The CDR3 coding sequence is TGCGCCAGCAGCCCGCTCGGGGGGCTTGGGTCCTACGAGCAGTACTTC. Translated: CASSPLGGLGSYEQYF.